This is a list of T cell receptor beta chains from one sample in a study of OX40 agonist ivuxolimab in advanced cancers. The data were produced by immunoSEQ multiplex PCR, yet TCRdb's version contains in-frame clones alone and is incomplete. Among more than 85,000 clones listed, roughly 80% were seen once. This specimen was CD4+ or CD8+ T cells sorted from blood, taken in a trial of the OX40 agonist ivuxolimab. The receptors derive from an adult with an advanced solid tumor such as melanoma, head and neck, liver or kidney cancer. Each CDR3 is given with its conserved first and last residue.

TRBJ1-5 TRBV6-6 CASSYRGGGQPQHF
TRBJ1-3 TRBV7-3 CASSLMLRQGTVNTIYF
TRBJ2-7 TRBV4-2 CASSQGLTSGSYEQYF
TRBJ2-1 TRBV5-4 CASSPRLAGVSYNEQFF
TRBJ1-1 TRBV4-1 CASSHRGQGSTEAFF
TRBJ2-7 TRBV29-1 CSVELSPVHEQYF
TRBJ1-1 TRBV18 CASSLQGSEAFF
TRBJ2-7 TRBV19 CASSIVGTGPYEQYF
TRBJ2-3 TRBV6-5 CASRVAGALTDTQYF
TRBJ2-5 TRBV5-4 CASSRVAGGYETQYF
TRBJ1-1 TRBV18 CASSQGGNTEAFF
TRBJ1-1 TRBV28 CASSTGVMNTEAFF
TRBJ2-7 TRBV15 CATSRELGSYEQYF
TRBJ1-2 TRBV28 CASSLTDGYTF
TRBJ1-6 TRBV28 CASIPAGGSNSPLHF
TRBJ2-1 TRBV4-1 CASSPSRTTRGGSYNEQFF
TRBJ2-3 TRBV4-3 CASSQDTGNWRTDTQYF
TRBJ2-7 TRBV7-8 CASSLNYHSYEQYF
TRBJ2-7 TRBV9 CASSVGQSTSGSPYEQYF
TRBJ2-1 TRBV4-2 CASSQRGGGGIGEQFF
TRBJ1-2 TRBV28 CASSLPGMIYGYTF
TRBJ1-2 TRBV20-1 CSAGNLQYTF
TRBJ2-1 TRBV5-1 CASSLVGEAYNEQFF
TRBJ1-2 TRBV7-2 CASSLGSLGDYTF
TRBJ1-1 TRBV4-3 CASSRRMNTEAFF
TRBJ1-5 TRBV11-2 CASSRGQYQPQHF
TRBJ1-5 TRBV2 CASSRAQRPDNQPQHF
TRBJ2-1 TRBV28 CASSLLPGRGSSGRNEQFF
TRBJ1-5 TRBV2 CASRGTDHSNQPQHF
TRBJ1-2 TRBV7-2 CASSLGVIGYGYTF
TRBJ1-2 TRBV4-1 CASSQEERGTQLYGYTF
TRBJ2-7 TRBV28 CASSFLQGAVGEQYF
TRBJ2-7 TRBV11-2 CASSRSGGSYEQYF
TRBJ2-1 TRBV27 CASSLSSPSGSNEQFF
TRBJ2-4 TRBV2 CASSGTSGGLAKNIQYF
TRBJ2-1 TRBV7-2 CASSFQAGGVNEQFF
TRBJ2-2 TRBV28 CASSSRPPGQGGELFF
TRBJ2-1 TRBV7-2 CASSLGQGDEQFF
TRBJ2-7 TRBV4-2 CASSQEITSGRVKQYF
TRBJ1-2 TRBV6-5 CASRPTANYGYTF
TRBJ2-5 TRBV27 CASSYRDGLSQYF
TRBJ2-7 TRBV4-2 CASSQGGRTAISYEQYF
TRBJ2-2 TRBV7-2 CASNRGGSNTGELFF
TRBJ2-7 TRBV11-2 CASSTRTGAPGDEQYF
TRBJ1-5 TRBV28 CASSRTLGQGRNQPQHF
TRBJ2-3 TRBV30 CAWSVRRADTQYF
TRBJ2-7 TRBV6-5 CASSQRNTLSYEQYF
TRBJ2-2 TRBV5-8 CASSRRRGNGELFF
TRBJ1-2 TRBV19 CASSIDIPGTGGGYTF
TRBJ2-1 TRBV5-1 CASSLVGGRAQNEQFF
TRBJ1-5 TRBV6-5 CASSYEVGRPQHF
TRBJ1-5 TRBV4-2 CASSQDRGQPQHF
TRBJ1-6 TRBV11-3 CASSLDPNRGTNSPLHF
TRBJ1-2 TRBV29-1 CSVEGKGRINYGYTF
TRBJ1-2 TRBV4-3 CASSQDYKDSYGYTF
TRBJ1-5 TRBV7-2 CASSPGSNQPQHF